Given below is one T cell receptor beta chain in context. What it binds is not known. Method: immunoSEQ multiplex PCR; TCRdb's copy keeps in-frame clones and lacks some. This table has about 55,000 clones, approximately 86% appearing once. This sample stems from a study of OX40 agonist ivuxolimab in advanced cancers. On the study more broadly: An agonistic anti-OX40 (CD134) antibody, ivuxolimab, was used to treat the patients. Hepatocellular carcinoma, melanoma, renal cell or head and neck cancer was diagnosed in the dose-escalation patients. Study outcomes and limitations: It was not determined which antigens were specifically recognized by the peripheral T cells that had undergone clonal expansion. Low levels of normalized T-cell clonal expansion also appeared in some nonresponders.

The specimen was CD4+ or CD8+ T cells sorted from blood, collected in a trial of the OX40 agonist ivuxolimab. This sequence originates from an adult with an advanced solid tumor such as melanoma, head and neck, liver or kidney cancer.

The CDR3 reads CSVHLAGEWFF. CDR3 nucleotide sequence: TGCAGCGTCCATTTAGCGGGGGAATGGTTCTTC. V and J are TRBV29-1 and TRBJ2-1; 9 bases are shared with TRBD2. The germline V gene encodes CDR1 SQVTM and CDR2 ANQGSEA. The CDR3 loop spans 11 amino acids. The V gene end was trimmed by 6 bases and the J gene end by 15 bases; junction bases not matched to a gene: 9.